A selection of T cell receptor beta chains follows, all from one sample in a study of blood T cell repertoires in COVID-19. TCRdb keeps only in-frame clones here, not all; method: immunoSEQ multiplex PCR. The table lists about 320,000 clones, 90% of them singletons. The sequencing sample was made of PBMCs or T cells enriched from blood (not recorded which). These receptors were collected from a woman in her 30s who had been exposed to COVID-19. Each CDR3 is given with its conserved first and last residue. Fields, in order: V gene, J gene, clone size, D gene, CDR3 protein, CDR3 DNA. The D gene is left open where the match is weak. Only some rows state a clone size, as once, few, many or a class for expanded clones.

TRBV29-1	TRBJ2-3	NA	NA	CSGTRTDTQYF	TGCAGCGGGACTCGCACAGATACGCAGTATTTT
TRBV7-2	TRBJ2-7	NA	TRBD2	CASSRDRAGGYEQYF	TGTGCCAGCAGCCGGGACCGCGCGGGGGGCTACGAGCAGTACTTC
TRBV4-1	TRBJ1-3	NA	NA	CASSQLGAWEGNTIYF	TGCGCCAGCAGCCAGCTCGGCGCGTGGGAGGGAAACACCATATATTTT
TRBV29-1	TRBJ2-7	NA	TRBD1	CSAGTGDPYEQYF	TGCAGCGCCGGGACAGGGGACCCCTACGAGCAGTACTTC
TRBV6-5	TRBJ1-6	NA	TRBD1	CASRGQGSYNSPLHF	TGTGCCAGCAGGGGACAGGGCTCCTATAATTCACCCCTCCACTTT
TRBV27	TRBJ2-7	once	NA	CASSPGVVGEQYF	TGTGCCAGCAGCCCCGGGGTGGTTGGCGAGCAGTACTTC
TRBV13	TRBJ1-2	NA	NA	CASSLGAGGRYGYTF	TGTGCCAGCAGCTTAGGGGCGGGTGGGCGCTATGGCTACACCTTC
TRBV28	TRBJ1-5	once	NA	CASRSGVGNQPQHF	TGTGCCAGCAGATCAGGGGTAGGGAATCAGCCCCAGCATTTT
TRBV4-2	TRBJ1-1	NA	NA	CASSPTHAPGAFF	TGTGCCAGCAGCCCGACCCACGCCCCGGGGGCTTTCTTT
TRBV12-3/TRBV12-4	TRBJ2-1	NA	NA	CASSLRGNNEQFF	TGTGCCAGCAGTTTAAGGGGGAACAATGAGCAGTTCTTC
TRBV7-9	TRBJ2-5	NA	TRBD1	CASSLVVRTGKETQYF	TGTGCCAGCAGCTTAGTCGTGCGGACAGGGAAAGAGACCCAGTACTTC
TRBV5-1	TRBJ2-3	NA	TRBD2	CASSAGGADTQYF	TGCGCCAGCTCGGCGGGGGGAGCAGATACGCAGTATTTT
TRBV6-5	TRBJ1-2	NA	NA	CASSLREDYGYTF	TGTGCCAGCAGTCTCAGGGAGGACTATGGCTACACCTTC
TRBV5-4	TRBJ2-1	NA	TRBD2	CASSLGAGGAEFF	TGTGCCAGCAGCTTGGGGGCGGGGGGGGCGGAGTTCTTC
TRBV9	TRBJ2-3	NA	TRBD2	CASSVVSGGAGTDTQYF	TGTGCCAGCAGCGTAGTTAGCGGGGGGGCCGGGACAGATACGCAGTATTTT
TRBV6-2/TRBV6-3	TRBJ2-7	NA	NA	CASSDAGEQYF	TGTGCCAGCAGCGACGCGGGCGAGCAGTACTTC
TRBV10-3	TRBJ1-2	NA	NA	CAISESWQGGYTF	TGTGCCATCAGTGAGTCGTGGCAGGGTGGCTACACCTTC
TRBV4-3	TRBJ1-6	NA	NA	CASSPYRGDNSPLHF	TGCGCCAGCAGCCCGTACCGCGGAGACAATTCACCCCTCCACTTT
TRBV15	TRBJ2-5	NA	TRBD2	CATSRTSGGWWETQYF	TGTGCCACCAGCAGGACTAGCGGGGGTTGGTGGGAGACCCAGTACTTC
TRBV7-3	TRBJ1-1	NA	NA	CASSLLPRVLGTEAFF	TGTGCCAGCAGCTTACTCCCTCGGGTATTGGGCACTGAAGCTTTCTTT
TRBV20-1	TRBJ1-6	NA	TRBD1	CSASLGQLNSPLHF	TGCAGTGCTAGTTTGGGACAGCTTAATTCACCCCTCCACTTT
TRBV7-9	TRBJ1-6	NA	NA	CASSFGREDNSPLHF	TGTGCCAGCAGCTTTGGCAGGGAAGATAATTCACCCCTCCACTTT
TRBV28	TRBJ2-4	NA	NA	CASSLVGERAKNIQYF	TGTGCCAGCAGTCTAGTCGGCGAAAGAGCCAAAAACATTCAGTACTTC
TRBV2	TRBJ1-2	NA	NA	CASSAHNYGYTF	TGTGCCAGCAGTGCCCATAACTATGGCTACACCTTC
TRBV5-1	TRBJ1-1	NA	NA	CASSLQPTVKVTGNTEAFF	TGCGCCAGCAGCCTCCAGCCCACAGTAAAGGTCACTGGAAACACTGAAGCTTTCTTT